The clone carrying this TCR beta chain is deemed medium-sized. This entry is derived from a study of low-dose radiotherapy and immunotherapy resistance in tumors. Looking at the study overall: The regimen for patients comprised intravenous nivolumab 240 mg every two weeks plus intravenous ipilimumab 1 mg/kg every six weeks. Intravenous cyclophosphamide 200 mg/m2 was given every two weeks, one day before radiation and immunotherapy.

TRAV- and TRBV-specific primers, spanning alpha and beta chains, primed first-strand cDNA. Both a constant-region primer and a V-primer adapter served to amplify TCRs across 15 to 25 PCR cycles. TCRdb analysed the reads with MiXCR anew, one entry per CDR3 protein. The top ten hold approximately 1.5% of the sample, which has around 84,000 distinct CDR3 sequences, about a sixth seen once. Noted time point: after trial treatment. Treatment defined: LDRT plus nivolumab, ipilimumab, low-dose cyclophosphamide and aspirin (RACIN trial). Germline V CDR1 and CDR2: MDHEN, SYDVKM. Trimming took 9 bases from V and 6 from J; bases not matched to a gene: 6. This CDR3 region has 13 residues.

V and J are TRBV28 and TRBJ2-1, with 9 bases lining up with TRBD2. The sequence came from a male donor with prostate cancer. This specimen consisted of PBMCs, obtained after low-dose radiotherapy plus immunotherapy. This CDR3 reads CASSGRIINEQFF. CDR3 DNA sequence: TGTGCCAGTAGCGGGAGAATAATCAATGAGCAGTTCTTC.